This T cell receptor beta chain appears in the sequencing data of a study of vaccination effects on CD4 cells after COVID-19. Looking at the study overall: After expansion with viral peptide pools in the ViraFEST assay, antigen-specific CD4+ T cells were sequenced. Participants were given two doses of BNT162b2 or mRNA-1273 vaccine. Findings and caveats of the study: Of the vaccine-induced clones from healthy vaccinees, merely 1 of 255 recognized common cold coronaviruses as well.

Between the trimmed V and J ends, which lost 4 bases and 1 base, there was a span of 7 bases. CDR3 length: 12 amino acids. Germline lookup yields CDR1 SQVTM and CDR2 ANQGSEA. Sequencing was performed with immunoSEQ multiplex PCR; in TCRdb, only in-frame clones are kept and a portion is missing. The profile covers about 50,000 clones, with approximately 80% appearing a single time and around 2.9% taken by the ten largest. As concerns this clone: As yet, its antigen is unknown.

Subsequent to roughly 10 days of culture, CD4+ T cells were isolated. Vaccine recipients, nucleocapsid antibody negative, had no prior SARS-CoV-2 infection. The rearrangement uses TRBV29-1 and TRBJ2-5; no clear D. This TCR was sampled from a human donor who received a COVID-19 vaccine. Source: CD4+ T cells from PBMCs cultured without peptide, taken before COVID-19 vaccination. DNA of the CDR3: TGCAGCGTTGCTGAGCTCCAAGAGACCCAGTACTTC. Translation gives CSVAELQETQYF.